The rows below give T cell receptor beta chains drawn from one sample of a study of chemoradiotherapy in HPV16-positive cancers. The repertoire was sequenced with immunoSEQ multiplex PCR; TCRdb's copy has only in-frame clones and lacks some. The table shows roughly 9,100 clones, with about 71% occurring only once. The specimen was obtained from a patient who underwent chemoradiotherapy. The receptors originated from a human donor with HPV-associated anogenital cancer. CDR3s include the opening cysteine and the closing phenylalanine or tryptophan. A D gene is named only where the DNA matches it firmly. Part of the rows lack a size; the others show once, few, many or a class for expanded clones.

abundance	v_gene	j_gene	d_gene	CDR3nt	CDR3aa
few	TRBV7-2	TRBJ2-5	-	TGTGCCAGCAGCTCGCGCAGGCAAGAGACCCAGTACTTC	CASSSRRQETQYF
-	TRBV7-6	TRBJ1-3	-	TGTGCCAGCAGCCCGACAGGCGACTCTGGAAACACCATATATTTT	CASSPTGDSGNTIYF
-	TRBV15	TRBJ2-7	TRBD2	TGTGCCACCAGCAGAGGGGCACTTGACGGGGGGGGCTCCTACGAGCAGTACTTC	CATSRGALDGGGSYEQYF
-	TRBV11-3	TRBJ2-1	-	TGTGCCAGCAGCTTAAGGTTGGGGGATAATGAGCAGTTCTTC	CASSLRLGDNEQFF
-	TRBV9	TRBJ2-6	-	TGTGCCAGCAGCGATGCTAGCTCTGGGGCCAACGTCCTGACTTTC	CASSDASSGANVLTF
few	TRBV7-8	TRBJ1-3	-	TGTGCCAGCAGCCTCCGGCGGGCTGGGTACACCATATATTTT	CASSLRRAGYTIYF
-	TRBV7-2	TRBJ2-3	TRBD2	TGTGCCAGCAGCTTGACTAGCGGGGGGGCCGCAGATACGCAGTATTTT	CASSLTSGGAADTQYF
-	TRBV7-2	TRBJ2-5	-	TGTGCCAGCAGCTTAGCGCTGATCGAGACTAGATTACAAGAGACCCAGTACTTC	CASSLALIETRLQETQYF
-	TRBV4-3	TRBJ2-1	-	TGCGCCAGCAGCCAAGATTTGACAGATGGGGATGAGCAGTTCTTC	CASSQDLTDGDEQFF
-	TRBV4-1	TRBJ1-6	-	TGCGCCAGCAGCTCTTGGGGCGAAAATTCACCCCTCCACTTT	CASSSWGENSPLHF
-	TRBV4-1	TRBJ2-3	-	TGCGCCAGCAGCCAAGGTTATGGGACTAGCACAGATACGCAGTATTTT	CASSQGYGTSTDTQYF
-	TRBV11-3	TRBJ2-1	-	TGTGCCAGCAGCTTAGGGACTGGAATCTCCTACAATGAGCAGTTCTTC	CASSLGTGISYNEQFF
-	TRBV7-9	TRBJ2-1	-	TGTGCCAGCAGCTTAGTTGCCATTCGTTACAATGAGCAGTTCTTC	CASSLVAIRYNEQFF
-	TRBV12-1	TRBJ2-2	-	TGTGCCAGCAGCTTTAGCGGGGGGGCCACCGGGGAGCTGTTTTTT	CASSFSGGATGELFF
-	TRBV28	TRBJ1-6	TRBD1	TGTGCCAGCAGTTTAAACCCCAACAGGGGCAATTCACCCCTCCACTTT	CASSLNPNRGNSPLHF
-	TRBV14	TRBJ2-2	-	TGTGCCAGCAGCCAAGATCGTGTCGACGGGGAGCTGTTTTTT	CASSQDRVDGELFF
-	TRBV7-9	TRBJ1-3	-	TGTGCCAGCAGCTTCGGGGGCTCGGGAAACACCATATATTTT	CASSFGGSGNTIYF
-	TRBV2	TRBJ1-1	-	TGTGCCAGCACCCGGTCCGGGGCTCGTATTTTGTTCACTGAAGCTTTCTTT	CASTRSGARILFTEAFF
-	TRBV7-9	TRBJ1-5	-	TGTGCCAGCAGCCTCAATTGGAATCAGCCCCAGCATTTT	CASSLNWNQPQHF
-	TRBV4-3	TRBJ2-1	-	TGCGCCAGCAGCCAAGATCTTATGGATGAGCAGTTCTTC	CASSQDLMDEQFF
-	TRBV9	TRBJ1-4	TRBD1	TGTGCCAGCAGCGTAGGGGACAGTAATGAAAAACTGTTTTTT	CASSVGDSNEKLFF
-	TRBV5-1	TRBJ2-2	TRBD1	TGCGCCAGCAGCGTACAGGGGGCATACGGGGAGCTGTTTTTT	CASSVQGAYGELFF
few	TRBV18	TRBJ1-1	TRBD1	TGTGCCAGCTCACCGGGACAGGGCACAATAGGAGCTTTCTTT	CASSPGQGTIGAFF
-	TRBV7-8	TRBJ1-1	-	TGTGCCAGCAGCTCTCGGGAGGGGTTGAACACTGAAGCTTTCTTT	CASSSREGLNTEAFF
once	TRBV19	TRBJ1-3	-	TGTGCCAGTAGAAACGGAACCGGGACGCTAGGAAACACCATATATTTT	CASRNGTGTLGNTIYF
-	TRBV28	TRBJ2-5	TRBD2	TGTGCCAGCAGTCTTGGGACTAGCGGGGGGATGGAGACCCAGTACTTC	CASSLGTSGGMETQYF
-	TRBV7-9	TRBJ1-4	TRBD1	TGTGCCAGCAGCCCCGCAGGGGGTTTAGTAACTAATGAAAAACTGTTTTTT	CASSPAGGLVTNEKLFF
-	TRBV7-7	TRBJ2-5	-	TGTGCCAGCAGCTCAGGCAGGAGTTCGGTGGAGACCCAGTACTTC	CASSSGRSSVETQYF
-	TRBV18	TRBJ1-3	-	TGTGCCAGCTCGGCCGGCAGGGGAAACACCATATATTTT	CASSAGRGNTIYF
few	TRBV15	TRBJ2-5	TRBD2	TGTGCCACCAGCAGAGCCCGACTAGCGGGGGCACAAGAGACCCAGTACTTC	CATSRARLAGAQETQYF
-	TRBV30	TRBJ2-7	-	TGTGCCTGGAGTGTACACCGGTCCTACGAGCAGTACTTC	CAWSVHRSYEQYF
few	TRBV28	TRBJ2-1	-	TGTGCCAGCAGTTTACGGCAGGGGTTTGATGAGCAGTTCTTC	CASSLRQGFDEQFF
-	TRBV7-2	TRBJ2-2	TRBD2	TGTGCCAGCAGCTTTACTAGCGGGACGTACACCGGGGAGCTGTTTTTT	CASSFTSGTYTGELFF
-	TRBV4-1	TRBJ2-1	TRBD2	TGCGCCAGCAGCCAATCTACTAGCGGGGGGGCCAGGTGGCGTGAGCAGTTCTTC	CASSQSTSGGARWREQFF
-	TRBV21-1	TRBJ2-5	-	TGTGCCAGCAGCAGGGGAAGGGGAGAGACCCAGTACTTC	CASSRGRGETQYF
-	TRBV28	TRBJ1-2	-	TGTGCCAGCAGGAGGGACGGGGATGGCTACACCTTC	CASRRDGDGYTF
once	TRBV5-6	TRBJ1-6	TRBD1	TGTGCCAGCAGCTTGGTAGGGGCCGGGACAGGGTCTAATTCACCCCTCCACTTT	CASSLVGAGTGSNSPLHF
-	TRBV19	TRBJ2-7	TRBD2	TGTGCCAGTAGTGAGACTAGCGGGGGGGCCTACGAGCAGTACTTC	CASSETSGGAYEQYF
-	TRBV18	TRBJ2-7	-	TGTGCCAGCTCACCACGGCCAAGGCAGGATGACGAGCAGTACTTC	CASSPRPRQDDEQYF
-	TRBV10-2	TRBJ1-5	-	TGCGCCAGCAGTGACGCAGGATATAGCAATCAGCCCCAGCATTTT	CASSDAGYSNQPQHF
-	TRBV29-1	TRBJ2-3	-	TGCAGCGTTCCGAGGGGTTCCTCTAGCACAGATACGCAGTATTTT	CSVPRGSSSTDTQYF